This T cell receptor beta chain is drawn from a study of blood T cells in healthy people across ages. V shed 5 bases and J shed 2 bases, with 5 bases lying between them. The CDR3 loop spans 12 amino acids. Germline CDR1 reads MNHEY; CDR2 reads SVGEGT. This clonotype was seen just once. Together with a sample-barcoded 5' primer, a J-beta primer mix was included in a second PCR lasting roughly 7 to 11 cycles. CDR3-containing paired-end reads numbered at least 2.5 million in each sample. TCRdb ran MiXCR on the 5' RACE reads and lists one entry per CDR3 protein. The data show some 640,000 distinct CDR3 sequences, 45% to 50% seen once. Donation came from healthy Caucasian individuals in Russia who were aged about 6 to 90.

Sequencing used blood. The J gene is TRBJ2-3, the V gene TRBV6-2 or TRBV6-3, with unresolved D. This TCR came from a woman aged 60 to 75 in good health. CDR3 protein: CASSAFTDTQYF. The CDR3 nucleotides are TGTGCCAGCAGTGCTTTCACAGATACGCAGTATTTT.